The sequence of this TCR beta chain was determined in a study of monozygotic twins with inflammatory bowel disease. From its re-call of the 5' RACE reads, TCRdb lists each CDR3 protein once, without DNA. The repertoire shows some 450,000 distinct CDR3 sequences; the top ten hold 2% to 2.5%. This CDR3 region has 16 residues. Germline assignment: CDR1 LGHNA and CDR2 YSLEER. The sequencing sample was made of blood. The chain employs TRBV4-3 and TRBJ2-3; the D call from TCRdb, TRBD2, cannot be confirmed without DNA. The receptor comes from a human donor with ulcerative colitis or Crohn's disease, or a healthy co-twin of an affected twin (not recorded which). CDR3 amino acids: CASSQDAGGRADTQYF.